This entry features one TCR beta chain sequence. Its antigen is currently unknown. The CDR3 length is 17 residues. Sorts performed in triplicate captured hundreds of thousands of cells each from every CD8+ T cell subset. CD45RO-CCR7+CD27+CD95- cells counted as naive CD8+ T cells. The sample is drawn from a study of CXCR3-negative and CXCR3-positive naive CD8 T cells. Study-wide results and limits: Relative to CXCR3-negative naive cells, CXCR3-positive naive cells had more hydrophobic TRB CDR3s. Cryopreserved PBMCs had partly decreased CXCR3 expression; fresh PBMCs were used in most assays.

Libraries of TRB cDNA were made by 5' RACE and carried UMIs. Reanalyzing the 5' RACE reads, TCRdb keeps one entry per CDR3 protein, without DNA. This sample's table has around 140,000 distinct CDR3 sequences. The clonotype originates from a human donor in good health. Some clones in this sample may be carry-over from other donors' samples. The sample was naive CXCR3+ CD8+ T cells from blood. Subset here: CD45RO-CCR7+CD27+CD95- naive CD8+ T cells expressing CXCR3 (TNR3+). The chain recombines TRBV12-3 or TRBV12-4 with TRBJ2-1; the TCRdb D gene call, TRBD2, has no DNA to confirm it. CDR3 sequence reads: CASSDRLAGGAYNEQFF.